One and the same sample provided the 14 T cell receptor beta chains below, sequenced in a study of metastatic and nonmetastatic thyroid tumors. Patients were all untreated before their thyroid surgery. Using MiXCR, TCRdb reanalyzed the PCR reads. The sample consists of about 59,000 clones, about a sixth of them appearing once. The sample consisted of blood. Every receptor here comes from a male donor with papillary thyroid cancer or a benign thyroid nodule (not recorded which). Some clones in this sample may be carry-over from other donors' samples.

This clone has ten or more counts. The rearrangement joins TRBV5-8 to TRBJ1-5; TRBD1 matches 7 bases. V lost 2 bases and J lost 4; bases outside the gene matches: 6. CDR1 SGHTS and CDR2 YDEGEE come from the germline V gene. CDR3 length: 15 amino acids. CDR3 loop: CASSFPGTVNQPQHF. CDR3 nucleotide sequence: TGTGCCAGCAGCTTCCCCGGGACAGTTAATCAGCCCCAGCATTTT. Full variable domain (remainder filled in from reference TRBV5-8 and TRBJ1-5): EAGVTQSPTHLIKTRGQQATLRCSPISGHTSVYWYQQALGLGLQFLLWYDEGEERNRGNFPPRFSGRQFPNYSSELNVNALELEDSALYLCASSFPGTVNQPQHFGDGTRLSIL.

This clone was recorded many times. Other DNA sequences in the same sample also yield this CDR3. The chain joins TRBV7-3 to TRBJ2-7; D is unresolved. Trimming removed 0 bases from V and 2 bases from J, with 17 bases in between. Germline CDR1 and CDR2: SGHTA and FQGTGA. This CDR3 is built from 17 residues. The DNA for the CDR3 is TGTGCCAGCAGCTTAACGGGCCTATCAGGCAGTCCCTACGAGCAGTACTTC. Encoded protein: CASSLTGLSGSPYEQYF.

Remarks on this clone: A much bigger clone sits one base away, suggesting this may be a read error. CDR3 sequence: CAGSLAGTGRETQYF. The CDR3 DNA sequence: TGTGCTGGCAGCTTAGCCGGGACAGGTCGTGAGACCCAGTACTTC. The gene calls are TRBV7-7 and TRBJ2-5; 8 bases align to TRBD1. From germline, CDR1 is SSHAT and CDR2 FNYEAQ (reference sequence). CDR3 length equals 15 residues. The complete variable domain, with remaining parts taken from reference TRBV7-7 and TRBJ2-5, reads GAGVSQSPRYKVTKRGQDVTLRCDPISSHATLYWYQQALGQGPEFLTYFNYEAQPDKSGLPSDRFSAERPEGSISTLTIQRTEQRDSAMYRCAGSLAGTGRETQYFGPGTRLLVL.

This clone was seen at least ten times. The V and J genes are TRBV7-2 and TRBJ1-1, with 7 nucleotides matching TRBD1. The germline gives CDR1 SGHTA, CDR2 FQGNSA. This CDR3 region has 14 residues. Trimming at V came to 3 bases and at J to 4 bases, leaving 5 bases not matched to a gene. The CDR3 spells CASSFTGVGTEAFF. CDR3 nucleotides: TGTGCCAGCAGCTTCACAGGGGTAGGCACTGAAGCTTTCTTT.

Note on this clone: The sample carries other DNA sequences with the same CDR3. The CDR3 loop is CSTGLAGGGDVDTQYF. The CDR3 coding sequence is TGCAGTACGGGACTAGCGGGGGGAGGGGATGTAGATACGCAGTATTTT. The chain uses TRBV20-1 and TRBJ2-3; 15 bases fit TRBD2. The CDR3 length is 16 residues. Germline V gene lookup returns CDR1 DFQATT and CDR2 SNEGSKA (reference sequence). V lost 8 bases, J lost 5 bases, and 11 bases stayed unmatched.

This clone came up many times. The chain carries TRBV20-1 and TRBJ1-2; TRBD1 agrees at 11 bases. Per germline, CDR1 DFQATT and CDR2 SNEGSKA (reference sequence). There are 14 residues in the CDR3. V was clipped by 3 bases and J by 7 bases; unmatched bases: 7. This CDR3 reads CSASWGDRGIGYTF. The CDR3 DNA is TGCAGTGCTAGTTGGGGGGACAGGGGGATTGGCTACACCTTC.

This clone was recorded many times. Just one base apart from a much larger clone, this may be a read error. The V gene is TRBV2, the J gene TRBJ2-7, with TRBD1 matching 7 bases. This CDR3 spans 14 amino acids. V lost 10 bases and J lost 5; bases outside the gene matches: 14. The germline CDR1 and CDR2 sequences are SNHLY and FYNNEI. CDR3 nucleotides: TGTGCCACCTGGGACAGAAAGGCTGTAGACGAGCAGTACGTC. The encoded protein is CATWDRKAVDEQYV.

This clone was seen repeatedly, ten times or more. The chain links TRBV12-3 or TRBV12-4 to TRBJ2-2, with TRBD2 as a possible D gene (5 bases). V gave up 6 bases and J gave up 0 bases, with 11 bases separating them. This CDR3 has 15 residues. CDR3 protein: CASRTSGTNTGELFF. CDR3 sequence (DNA): TGTGCCAGCAGAACGAGCGGAACGAACACCGGGGAGCTGTTTTTT.

This clone was seen many times. CDR3 bases: TGTGCCAGCAGGTCAACCACCGGGAATGCCGGGGAGCTGTTTTTT. As protein: CASRSTTGNAGELFF. The V gene is TRBV7-9, the J gene TRBJ2-2; TRBD2 is a possible D gene (5 bases). The CDR3 is 15 residues long. V was trimmed by 6 bases and J by 6 bases, leaving 17 bases between them. CDR1 SEHNR and CDR2 FQNEAQ come from the germline V gene (reference sequence).

This clone occurred a few times. The CDR3 DNA follows: TGTGCCAGTAGTAGCCTCGAGGTCAGCTATGGCTACACCTTC. Encoded protein: CASSSLEVSYGYTF. The rearrangement joins TRBV19 to TRBJ1-2, with D unclear. V gave up 4 bases and J gave up 4 bases, with 13 bases separating them. CDR3 length: 14 residues. CDR1 and CDR2 from the germline V gene are LNHDA and SQIVND (reference sequence).

This clone was observed at least ten times. This rearrangement joins TRBV10-3 to TRBJ2-5; D uncertain. V lost 5 bases, J lost 4 bases, and 11 bases lay in between. CDR3 size: 13 residues. Germline V CDR1 and CDR2: ENHRY, SYGVKD. The CDR3 region is CAISPQERETQYF. The CDR3 nucleotides are TGTGCCATCAGTCCGCAGGAGAGAGAGACCCAGTACTTC.

There are a few counts of this clone. A read error is possible here, since a much larger clone lies one base away. Other DNA sequences in the sample encode the same CDR3. The J gene is TRBJ2-1, the V gene TRBV29-1; a weak D match, TRBD2 (5 bases). CDR3 size: 14 residues. Germline loops: CDR1 SQVTM, CDR2 ANQGSEA. V was shortened by 1 base and J by 7 bases, with 14 bases between the two germline ends. DNA for the CDR3: TGCAGCGTTGAAGGGAGGCGTGCGTATAATGAGCAGTTCTTC. Residues: CSVEGRRAYNEQFF.

The rearrangement uses TRBV11-3 and TRBJ2-3, with 8 bases aligning to TRBD1. V trimming: 2 bases; J trimming: 3 bases; junction bases outside the gene matches: 4. The CDR3 has 15 residues. The germline V gene has CDR1 SGHNT and CDR2 YENEEA. The CDR3 protein is CASSLSQGATDTQYF. CDR3 bases: TGTGCCAGCAGCTTATCCCAGGGGGCGACAGATACGCAGTATTTT.

This clone was found many times. A read error may be the cause here, since a much bigger clone is one base away. The chain links TRBV6-1 to TRBJ2-1, with unresolved D. The CDR3 spans 15 residues. Trimming cost V 7 bases and J 4 bases, with 17 bases left between them. CDR1 and CDR2 from the germline V gene are MNHNS and SASEGT. The DNA for the CDR3 is TGTGCCAGCAATATAGTGGCAGAGACATACAATGAGCAGTTCTTC. As protein: CASNIVAETYNEQFF.